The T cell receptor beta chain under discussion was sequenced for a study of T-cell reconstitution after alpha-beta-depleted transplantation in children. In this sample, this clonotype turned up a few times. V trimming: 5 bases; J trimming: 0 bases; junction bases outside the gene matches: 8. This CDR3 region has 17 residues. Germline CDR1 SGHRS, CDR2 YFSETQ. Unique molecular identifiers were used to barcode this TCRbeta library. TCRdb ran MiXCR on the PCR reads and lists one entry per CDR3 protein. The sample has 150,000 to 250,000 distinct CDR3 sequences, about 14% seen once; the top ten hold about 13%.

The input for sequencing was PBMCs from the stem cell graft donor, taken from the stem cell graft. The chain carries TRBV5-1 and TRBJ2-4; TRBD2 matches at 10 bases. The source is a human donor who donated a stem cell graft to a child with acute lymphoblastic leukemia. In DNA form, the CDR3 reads TGCGCCAGCAGGGTAGGACTAGCGGTAGTAGCCAAAAACATTCAGTACTTC. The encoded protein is CASRVGLAVVAKNIQYF.